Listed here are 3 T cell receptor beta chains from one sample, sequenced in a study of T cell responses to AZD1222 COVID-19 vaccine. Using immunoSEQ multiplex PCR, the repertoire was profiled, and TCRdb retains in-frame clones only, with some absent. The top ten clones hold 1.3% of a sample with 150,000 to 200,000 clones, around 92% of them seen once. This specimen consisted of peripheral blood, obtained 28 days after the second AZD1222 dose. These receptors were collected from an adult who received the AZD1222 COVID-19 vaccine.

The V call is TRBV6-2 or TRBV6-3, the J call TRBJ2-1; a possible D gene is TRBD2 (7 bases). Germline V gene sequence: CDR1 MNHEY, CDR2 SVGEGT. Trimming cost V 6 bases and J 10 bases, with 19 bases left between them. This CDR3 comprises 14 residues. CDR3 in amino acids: CASSPRGGGREQFF. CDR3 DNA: TGTGCCAGCAGCCCCAGAGGGGGGGGGCGGGAGCAGTTCTTC.

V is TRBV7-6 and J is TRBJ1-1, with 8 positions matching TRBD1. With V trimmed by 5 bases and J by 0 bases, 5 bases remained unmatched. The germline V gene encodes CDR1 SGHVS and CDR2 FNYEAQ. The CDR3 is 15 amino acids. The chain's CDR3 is CASSIDRGVNTEAFF. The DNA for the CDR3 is TGTGCCAGCAGCATCGACAGGGGCGTGAACACTGAAGCTTTCTTT.

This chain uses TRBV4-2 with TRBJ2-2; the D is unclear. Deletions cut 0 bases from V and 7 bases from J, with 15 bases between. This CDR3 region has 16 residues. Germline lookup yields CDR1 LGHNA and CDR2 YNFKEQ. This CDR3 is CASSQDQVNGLGELFF. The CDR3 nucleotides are TGTGCCAGCAGCCAAGATCAGGTTAATGGGCTCGGGGAGCTGTTTTTT.